A selection of T cell receptor beta chains follows, all from one sample in a study of T-cell reconstitution after alpha-beta-depleted transplantation in children. TCRdb fed the PCR reads into MiXCR, producing one record per CDR3 protein. The repertoire has about 170,000 distinct CDR3 sequences, approximately 12% of them found once; the top ten carry around 14%. This sample comprised PBMCs, obtained before TCRalphabeta/CD19-depleted stem cell transplant. Receptors originate from a boy younger than 10 with acute myeloid leukemia, due to receive a stem cell transplant. The CDR3 runs from the conserved cysteine through the conserved F or W. The order of the fields is D gene, V gene, J gene, clone size, CDR3 protein, CDR3 DNA. D genes are given only for firm matches. Where a row states a size, it is once, few, many or the class of an expanded clone; other rows omit it.

-	TRBV7-9	TRBJ2-1	many	CASSFRAEIYNEQFF	TGTGCCAGCAGCTTCCGGGCCGAAATTTACAATGAGCAGTTCTTC
-	TRBV20-1	TRBJ2-7	many	CSASTGGLTYEQYF	TGCAGTGCCTCAACCGGGGGTCTAACCTACGAGCAGTACTTC
-	TRBV7-2	TRBJ2-2	many	CASSLYSNTGELFF	TGTGCCAGCAGCTTGTATTCCAACACCGGGGAGCTGTTTTTT
TRBD1	TRBV5-6	TRBJ2-1	many	CASSLARQGSYNEQFF	TGTGCCAGCAGCTTAGCTCGACAGGGGTCATACAATGAGCAGTTCTTC
-	TRBV6-5	TRBJ2-3	many	CASSYYHTDTQYF	TGTGCCAGCAGTTATTACCACACAGATACGCAGTATTTT
TRBD2	TRBV18	TRBJ2-4	many	CASSRPIFSGRGAKNIQYF	TGTGCCAGCTCCCGCCCGATCTTTAGCGGGAGAGGAGCCAAAAACATTCAGTACTTC
-	TRBV5-1	TRBJ1-2	many	CASLDTDGYGYTF	TGCGCCAGCTTGGATACAGACGGCTATGGCTACACCTTC
TRBD2	TRBV10-3	TRBJ2-7	many	CAIRESGISYEQYF	TGTGCCATCAGGGAAAGCGGGATCTCCTACGAGCAGTACTTC
TRBD2	TRBV25-1	TRBJ2-1	-	CASSELPSGGAEHEQFF	TGTGCCAGCAGTGAATTACCTAGCGGGGGGGCCGAGCATGAGCAGTTCTTC
-	TRBV29-1	TRBJ2-7	many	CSVVGATSYEQYF	TGCAGCGTTGTAGGGGCTACATCCTACGAGCAGTACTTC
TRBD1	TRBV28	TRBJ2-1	many	CASSLTGVYNEQFF	TGTGCCAGCAGTTTGACAGGGGTCTACAATGAGCAGTTCTTC
TRBD2	TRBV20-1	TRBJ2-5	few	CSARRGGLRLRETQYF	TGCAGTGCTAGGAGGGGAGGGCTACGATTACGGGAGACCCAGTACTTC
-	TRBV5-1	TRBJ2-3	many	CASSPMGTASTDTQYF	TGCGCCAGCAGCCCCATGGGCACCGCTAGCACAGATACGCAGTATTTT
-	TRBV6-2/TRBV6-3	TRBJ1-5	many	CASTHGRTLSNQPQHF	TGTGCCAGCACCCACGGGAGGACGTTGAGCAATCAGCCCCAGCATTTT
TRBD1	TRBV28	TRBJ2-7	many	CASSYALGQGAYEQYF	TGTGCCAGCAGTTACGCGCTAGGACAGGGGGCCTACGAGCAGTACTTC
-	TRBV5-1	TRBJ2-1	many	CASSLYRDNEQFF	TGCGCCAGCAGCTTGTACCGCGACAATGAGCAGTTCTTC
-	TRBV2	TRBJ1-1	many	CASRENGGTEAFF	TGTGCCAGCAGAGAAAACGGAGGCACTGAAGCTTTCTTT
TRBD2	TRBV20-1	TRBJ2-5	many	CSASASGGALETQYF	TGCAGTGCTAGCGCGAGCGGGGGGGCTCTGGAGACCCAGTACTTC
TRBD1	TRBV12-3/TRBV12-4	TRBJ1-2	many	CASSLQGASYGYTF	TGTGCCAGCAGTTTACAGGGGGCGAGCTATGGCTACACCTTC
TRBD1	TRBV19	TRBJ1-5	-	CASSATGTGDQPQHF	TGTGCCAGTAGTGCTACCGGGACAGGGGATCAGCCCCAGCATTTT
TRBD1	TRBV7-9	TRBJ2-3	many	CASSFGQGTTDTQYF	TGTGCCAGCAGCTTCGGACAGGGGACCACAGATACGCAGTATTTT
-	TRBV3-1	TRBJ2-5	many	CASSYLETQYF	TGTGCCAGCAGCTATCTAGAGACCCAGTACTTC
-	TRBV7-9	TRBJ2-7	few	CASSPATYEQYF	TGTGCCAGCAGCCCCGCGACCTACGAGCAGTACTTC
-	TRBV5-1	TRBJ2-1	many	CASSLDPTPHNEQFF	TGCGCCAGCAGCTTGGACCCTACACCCCACAATGAGCAGTTCTTC
-	TRBV6-1	TRBJ1-5	many	CASSGRLCQGRDQPQHF	TGTGCCAGCAGTGGGAGGTTATGTCAGGGGCGGGATCAGCCCCAGCATTTT
-	TRBV12-3/TRBV12-4	TRBJ1-1	-	CASRQSGGDTEAFF	TGTGCCAGCAGACAATCGGGGGGTGACACTGAAGCTTTCTTT
-	TRBV29-1	TRBJ1-5	many	CSVAGGWGQPQHF	TGCAGCGTTGCAGGTGGGTGGGGCCAGCCCCAGCATTTT
TRBD1	TRBV5-5	TRBJ1-1	many	CASSWTGSFAEAFF	TGTGCCAGCAGCTGGACAGGGTCGTTCGCTGAAGCTTTCTTT
-	TRBV12-3/TRBV12-4	TRBJ2-1	many	CASSFGGSGNEQFF	TGTGCCAGCAGTTTCGGGGGAAGTGGTAATGAGCAGTTCTTC
TRBD1	TRBV10-3	TRBJ2-5	many	CAISAPGQGVETQYF	TGTGCCATCAGCGCCCCGGGACAGGGTGTTGAGACCCAGTACTTC
-	TRBV7-2	TRBJ2-2	many	CASSLADRAGAGELFF	TGTGCCAGCAGCTTAGCCGACAGGGCGGGGGCCGGGGAGCTGTTTTTT
TRBD2	TRBV7-9	TRBJ2-3	-	CASSLVLLALRTDTQYF	TGTGCCAGCAGCTTAGTCTTACTAGCGCTGCGCACAGATACGCAGTATTTT
-	TRBV7-7	TRBJ2-2	many	CASSPVNTGELFF	TGTGCTAGCAGCCCCGTCAACACCGGGGAGCTGTTTTTT
TRBD1	TRBV4-1	TRBJ1-1	many	CASSQGGGQGVRNTEAFF	TGCGCCAGCAGCCAAGGTGGGGGACAGGGGGTTCGGAACACTGAAGCTTTCTTT
TRBD2	TRBV6-1	TRBJ2-3	many	CASRGGRGDTQYF	TGTGCCAGCAGGGGAGGGAGGGGAGATACGCAGTATTTT
TRBD2	TRBV20-1	TRBJ2-1	many	CSASAWTSANEQFF	TGCAGTGCTAGTGCCTGGACTAGCGCTAATGAGCAGTTCTTC
-	TRBV19	TRBJ2-1	once	CASSAGTRENEQFF	TGTGCCAGTAGTGCCGGGACAAGGGAGAATGAGCAGTTCTTC
-	TRBV6-1	TRBJ2-7	-	CASSRDPITYEQYF	TGTGCCAGCAGCCGCGACCCCATTACCTACGAGCAGTACTTC
-	TRBV24-1	TRBJ2-3	many	CATSVASTDTQYF	TGTGCCACCAGTGTTGCTAGCACAGATACGCAGTATTTT
-	TRBV7-9	TRBJ1-1	many	CASSFGPGREKNTEAFF	TGTGCCAGCAGCTTTGGGCCGGGACGGGAAAAGAACACTGAAGCTTTCTTT
-	TRBV7-2	TRBJ1-2	many	CASSPEGGLNYGYTF	TGTGCCAGCAGCCCCGAGGGGGGGTTGAACTATGGCTACACCTTC
-	TRBV20-1	TRBJ2-5	many	CSASERQETQYF	TGCAGTGCTTCCGAGAGACAAGAGACCCAGTACTTC
TRBD1	TRBV2	TRBJ1-4	many	CASRTGFEKLFF	TGTGCCAGCAGGACAGGGTTTGAAAAACTGTTTTTT
-	TRBV7-3	TRBJ1-1	many	CASSDSRNTEAFF	TGTGCCAGCAGTGATTCGAGGAACACTGAAGCTTTCTTT
-	TRBV5-1	TRBJ1-5	many	CASSLEGNSNQPQHF	TGCGCCAGCAGCTTGGAAGGGAACAGCAATCAGCCCCAGCATTTT
TRBD2	TRBV19	TRBJ2-1	few	CASSFSGASNEQFF	TGTGCCAGTAGTTTTAGCGGGGCCTCCAATGAGCAGTTCTTC
-	TRBV7-6	TRBJ2-2	many	CASSLAVHTTGELFF	TGTGCCAGCAGCTTAGCGGTCCATACCACCGGGGAGCTGTTTTTT
-	TRBV12-3/TRBV12-4	TRBJ2-3	many	CASRAQLTAADTQYF	TGTGCCAGCAGGGCGCAGTTAACGGCGGCAGATACGCAGTATTTT